The rows below give T cell receptor beta chains drawn from one sample of a study of T cell responses to AZD1222 COVID-19 vaccine. Profiled with immunoSEQ multiplex PCR; TCRdb holds only in-frame clones, not every one. The sample lists around 110,000 clones, around nine tenths occurring once. This sample comprised peripheral blood, obtained on day 0 of AZD1222 vaccination. The origin of the receptors is an adult in good health. CDR3s include the opening cysteine and the closing phenylalanine or tryptophan. D genes are given only for firm matches. A row's size may be missing; if present it is once, few, many or a size class.

clone size,V gene,J gene,D gene,CDR3 DNA,CDR3 protein
-,TRBV12-3/TRBV12-4,TRBJ2-1,-,TGTGCCAGCAGTCGTGGACAATACAATGAGCAGTTCTTC,CASSRGQYNEQFF
-,TRBV24-1,TRBJ2-1,TRBD1,TGTGCCACCAGTACAGGGGTCGGCGAGCAGTTCTTC,CATSTGVGEQFF
-,TRBV19,TRBJ1-4,-,TGTGCCAGTAGTAACAGGGCCAGTGCAACTAATGAAAAACTGTTTTTT,CASSNRASATNEKLFF
once,TRBV10-1,TRBJ2-3,-,TGCGCCAGCTGGACAGTTTTACCAGATACGCAGTATTTT,CASWTVLPDTQYF
-,TRBV18,TRBJ1-5,-,TGTGCCAGCTCACCGAGGACAGCTAGCAATCAGCCCCAGCATTTT,CASSPRTASNQPQHF
few,TRBV7-6,TRBJ2-7,TRBD1,TGTGCCAGCAGCTCGACAGGGAATACATACGAGCAGTACTTC,CASSSTGNTYEQYF
-,TRBV19,TRBJ2-3,-,TGTGCCAGTAGTATCCAGGGGGGAGCAGATACGCAGTATTTT,CASSIQGGADTQYF
-,TRBV7-3,TRBJ1-2,-,TGTGCCAGCAGCTTTTCGCATATTAACTATGGCTACACCTTC,CASSFSHINYGYTF
-,TRBV10-3,TRBJ2-1,TRBD2,TGTGCCATCAGTGGAGCGGGGGGTTCATACAATGAGCAGTTCTTC,CAISGAGGSYNEQFF
-,TRBV7-2,TRBJ1-5,TRBD1,TGTGCCAGCAGCTTTAGGTGGACAGGGGGCGGAGGTCAGCCCCAGCATTTT,CASSFRWTGGGGQPQHF
once,TRBV4-3,TRBJ2-2,-,TGCGCCAGCAGCCCTCCTAAGGGTGTCCTTTTAAGGGCCGGGGAGCTGTTTTTT,CASSPPKGVLLRAGELFF
-,TRBV4-3,TRBJ2-7,TRBD2,TGCGCCAGCAGCCCTTCCCCGGGACTAGCGGGACAGTACTTC,CASSPSPGLAGQYF
-,TRBV2,TRBJ1-5,-,TGTGCCAGCACGGCAGGGAAAGGTCAGCCCCAGCATTTT,CASTAGKGQPQHF
-,TRBV15,TRBJ1-1,-,TGTGCCACCAGCCCCCGAGGGGCCGTGAACACTGAAGCTTTCTTT,CATSPRGAVNTEAFF
-,TRBV7-9,TRBJ1-2,-,TGTGCCAGCAGCTTAAGGGGGGAGGAGATCTATGGCTACACCTTC,CASSLRGEEIYGYTF
-,TRBV6-5,TRBJ1-2,-,TGTGCCAGCAGTTACGACCGTAACTATGGCTACACCTTC,CASSYDRNYGYTF
-,TRBV4-1,TRBJ2-7,-,TGCGCCAGCAGCCAAGTTCGGGCAGACTACGAGCAGTACTTC,CASSQVRADYEQYF
-,TRBV29-1,TRBJ1-2,-,TGCAGCGCTACTGGGACGGGTAACTATGGCTACACCTTC,CSATGTGNYGYTF
-,TRBV9,TRBJ2-5,-,TGTGCCAGCAGCGTAGGGGGTTCCTCGGAGACCCAGTACTTC,CASSVGGSSETQYF
-,TRBV9,TRBJ1-4,-,TGTGCCAGCAGCCCCCGGCCGGGTAATGAAAAACTGTTTTTT,CASSPRPGNEKLFF
-,TRBV18,TRBJ1-4,TRBD1,TGTGCCAGCTCACCCCCGACAGGGACGGGTGAAAAACTGTTTTTT,CASSPPTGTGEKLFF
-,TRBV24-1,TRBJ2-5,-,TGTGCCACCAGTGGTTTAGGGAGTGTCGAGACCCAGTACTTC,CATSGLGSVETQYF
-,TRBV6-5,TRBJ1-2,-,TGTGCCAGCAGGATGACAGCGGCTATGAACTATGGCTACACCTTC,CASRMTAAMNYGYTF
-,TRBV18,TRBJ1-6,TRBD1,TGTGCCAGCTCACCGTCAGACAGGGGTAATTCACCCCTCCACTTT,CASSPSDRGNSPLHF
-,TRBV5-5,TRBJ2-1,TRBD2,TGTGCCAGCAGCTTGGCTAGCGGAACGTACAATGAGCAGTTCTTC,CASSLASGTYNEQFF
few,TRBV6-5,TRBJ1-1,-,TGTGCCAGCAGGCTCGGTACCTCTGAGGGCACTGAAGCTTTCTTT,CASRLGTSEGTEAFF
few,TRBV11-1,TRBJ1-6,-,TGTGCCAGCAGCTTCCTGAGGGGTTCACCCCTCCACTTT,CASSFLRGSPLHF
-,TRBV4-3,TRBJ1-3,-,TGCGCCAGCAGCCAGGGGGCCTCTGGAAACACCATATATTTT,CASSQGASGNTIYF
-,TRBV9,TRBJ1-2,-,TGTGCCAGCAGCGTAGTAGGGAACTATGGCTACACCTTC,CASSVVGNYGYTF
-,TRBV29-1,TRBJ1-2,-,TGCAGCGTCCACACCGGGACAAAGTATGGCTACACCTTC,CSVHTGTKYGYTF
-,TRBV28,TRBJ1-2,-,TGTGCCAGCAGTTTAGGGCAGAACTGGGGCTACACCTTC,CASSLGQNWGYTF
once,TRBV4-1,TRBJ1-2,-,TGCGCCAGCAGCCAAGCGCAACAGGTACAGGGCTACTATGGCTACACCTTC,CASSQAQQVQGYYGYTF
once,TRBV18,TRBJ1-2,-,TGTGCCAGCTCACCTTACACTACAGAGAACTATGGCTACACCTTC,CASSPYTTENYGYTF
-,TRBV20-1,TRBJ1-2,-,TGCAGTGCTAGTTGGGGGGGCGCAAGGGGCTACACCTTC,CSASWGGARGYTF
-,TRBV5-1,TRBJ1-2,TRBD1,TGCGCCACCTCTAGAGGACAGGGGCCACCTTTGGATGGCTACACCTTC,CATSRGQGPPLDGYTF
-,TRBV6-9,TRBJ2-7,TRBD2,TGTGCCAGCAAGGGTGGGGGGGCCTACGAGCAGTACTTC,CASKGGGAYEQYF
once,TRBV4-1,TRBJ2-7,-,TGCGCCAGCAGCGAATCCGGGACTCTCTCCTACGAGCAGTACTTC,CASSESGTLSYEQYF
once,TRBV6-5,TRBJ1-5,TRBD1,TGTGCCAGCAGTCCCTCGGGACAGACCCATCAGCCCCAGCATTTT,CASSPSGQTHQPQHF
-,TRBV18,TRBJ2-7,-,TGTGCCAGCTCACCCCAGGGGAACGAGCAGTACTTC,CASSPQGNEQYF
-,TRBV11-2,TRBJ2-7,TRBD1,TGTGCCAGCAGATTGGGACAGGGGGCGATCTACGAGCAGTACTTC,CASRLGQGAIYEQYF
-,TRBV6-7,TRBJ2-3,-,TGTGCCAGCAGGGAGGGCCCTTGTAGCACAGATACGCAGTATTTT,CASREGPCSTDTQYF
-,TRBV7-2,TRBJ1-2,TRBD1,TGTGCCAGCAGCTCCGCCGGACAGGTATTCTATGGCTACACCTTC,CASSSAGQVFYGYTF
-,TRBV5-1,TRBJ1-2,TRBD1,TGCGCCAGCAGCTACACCCTAACAGGGGGCGAGTATGGCTACACCTTC,CASSYTLTGGEYGYTF
-,TRBV5-1,TRBJ2-2,TRBD2,TGCGCCAGCAGGCGGCGGGAGGGCCGCAACACCGGGGAGCTGTTTTTT,CASRRREGRNTGELFF
-,TRBV9,TRBJ2-3,TRBD2,TGTGCCAGCAGCCCCGGCGGGGGGGCGAGTACGCAGTATTTT,CASSPGGGASTQYF
-,TRBV3-1/TRBV3-2,TRBJ2-1,TRBD2,TGTGCCAGCAGCCTCGGACTAGCGGGGGGCCCCAGCTCCTACAATGAGCAGTTCTTC,CASSLGLAGGPSSYNEQFF
-,TRBV7-8,TRBJ2-1,TRBD1,TGTGCCAGCAGCTTGGGGAGTTGGACAGGGATAGGCAATGAGCAGTTCTTC,CASSLGSWTGIGNEQFF
-,TRBV7-2,TRBJ1-4,-,TGTGCCAGCAGCCAAGACCCAGAGGGTAAACTGTTTTTT,CASSQDPEGKLFF
once,TRBV7-6,TRBJ2-7,-,TGTGCCAGCAGGGGGGGAGGGGGTTACGAGCAGTACTTC,CASRGGGGYEQYF
-,TRBV29-1,TRBJ1-3,-,TGCAGCGTTGGATCCAACTCTGGAAACACCATATATTTT,CSVGSNSGNTIYF